Sequencing of this TCR beta chain was carried out in a study of blood T cell repertoires in COVID-19. Assay: immunoSEQ multiplex PCR; the TCRdb copy retains only in-frame clones and omits some. The sample records under 450,000 clones, about four fifths being singletons. Germline V gene data show CDR1 as SNHLY and CDR2 as FYNNEI. V dropped 7 bases and J dropped 2; count of bases not matched to a gene: 3. The CDR3 runs 15 residues. The TCR was taken from a human donor with acute or convalescent COVID-19. The donor label of this sample is uncertain. Sequencing input: peripheral blood. J is TRBJ2-1 and V is TRBV2, with TRBD2 matching over 12 bases. DNA of the CDR3: TGTGCCAGCACCCCTAGCGGGAGGGCCTACAATGAGCAGTTCTTC. It codes for CASTPSGRAYNEQFF.